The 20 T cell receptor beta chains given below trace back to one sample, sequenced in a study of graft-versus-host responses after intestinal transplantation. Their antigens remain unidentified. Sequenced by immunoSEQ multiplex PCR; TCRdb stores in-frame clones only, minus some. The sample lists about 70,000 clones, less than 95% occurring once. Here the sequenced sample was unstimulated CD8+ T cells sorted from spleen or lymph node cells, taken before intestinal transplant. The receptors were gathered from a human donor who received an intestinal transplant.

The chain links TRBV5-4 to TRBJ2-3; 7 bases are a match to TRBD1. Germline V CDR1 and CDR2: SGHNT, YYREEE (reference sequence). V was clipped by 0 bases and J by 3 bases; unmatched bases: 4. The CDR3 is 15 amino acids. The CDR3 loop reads CASSLAGGSTDTQYF. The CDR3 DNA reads TGTGCCAGCAGCTTGGCAGGGGGATCGACAGATACGCAGTATTTT.

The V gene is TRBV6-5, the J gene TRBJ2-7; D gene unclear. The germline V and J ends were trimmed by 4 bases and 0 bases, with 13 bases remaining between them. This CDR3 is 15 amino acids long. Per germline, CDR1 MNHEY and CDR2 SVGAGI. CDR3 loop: CASSLNSPSSYEQYF. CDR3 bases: TGTGCCAGCAGTTTAAACTCACCAAGCTCCTACGAGCAGTACTTC.

CDR3 sequence (DNA): TGTGCCAGCAGCCAACAGGGAGCCTGGGCGAATGGCTACACCTTC. As protein: CASSQQGAWANGYTF. The chain is built from TRBV27 and TRBJ1-2; D may be TRBD1 (6 bases). The CDR3 contains 15 residues. Trimming left V 6 bases short and J 6 bases short, with 20 bases between. The germline V gene encodes CDR1 MNHEY and CDR2 SMNVEV (reference sequence).

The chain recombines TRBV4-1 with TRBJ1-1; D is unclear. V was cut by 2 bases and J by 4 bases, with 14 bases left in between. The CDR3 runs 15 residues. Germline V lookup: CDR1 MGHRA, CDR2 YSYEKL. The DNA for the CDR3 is TGCGCCAGCAGCCAAATCATTTGGGCAGCCACTGAAGCTTTCTTT. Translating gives CASSQIIWAATEAFF.

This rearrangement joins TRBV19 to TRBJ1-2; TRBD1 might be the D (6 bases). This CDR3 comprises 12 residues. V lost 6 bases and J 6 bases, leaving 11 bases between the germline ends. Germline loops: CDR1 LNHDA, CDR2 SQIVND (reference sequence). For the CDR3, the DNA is TGTGCCAGTAGGTATGGGGGCGATGGCTACACCTTC. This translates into CASRYGGDGYTF.

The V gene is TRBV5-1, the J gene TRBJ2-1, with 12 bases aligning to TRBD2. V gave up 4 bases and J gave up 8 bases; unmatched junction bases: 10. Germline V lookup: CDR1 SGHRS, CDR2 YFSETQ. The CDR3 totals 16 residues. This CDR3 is CASSPSTSGGWDEQFF. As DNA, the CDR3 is TGCGCCAGCAGCCCCTCGACTAGCGGGGGCTGGGATGAGCAGTTCTTC.

This chain's CDR3 is CASSLPAGVPYEQYF. The CDR3 DNA follows: TGTGCCAGCAGCTTACCAGCGGGGGTCCCCTACGAGCAGTACTTC. V usage is TRBV11-2 and J usage is TRBJ2-7; 8 bases agree with TRBD2. This CDR3 spans 15 amino acids. Germline CDR1 reads SGHAT; CDR2 reads FQNNGV. V dropped 2 bases and J dropped 2; count of bases not matched to a gene: 5.

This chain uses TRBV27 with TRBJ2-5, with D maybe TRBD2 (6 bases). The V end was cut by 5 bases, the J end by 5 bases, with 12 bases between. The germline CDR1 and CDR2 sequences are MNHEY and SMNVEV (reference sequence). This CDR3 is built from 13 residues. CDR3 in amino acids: CASSLTSWETQYF. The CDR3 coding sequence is TGTGCCAGCAGTCTGACTAGTTGGGAGACCCAGTACTTC.

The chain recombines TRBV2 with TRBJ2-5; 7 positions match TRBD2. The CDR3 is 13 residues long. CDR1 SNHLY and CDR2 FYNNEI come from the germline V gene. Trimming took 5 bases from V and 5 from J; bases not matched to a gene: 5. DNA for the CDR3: TGTGCCAGCAGTATCCGGACTAGTGAGACCCAGTACTTC. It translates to CASSIRTSETQYF.

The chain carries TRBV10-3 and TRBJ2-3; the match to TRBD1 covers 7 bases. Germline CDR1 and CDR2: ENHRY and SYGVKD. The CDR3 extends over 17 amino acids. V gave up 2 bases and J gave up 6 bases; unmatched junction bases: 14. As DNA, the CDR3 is TGTGCCATCAGTGAGCCGAAAGGGGGCCCACCCCCCGATACGCAGTATTTT. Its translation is CAISEPKGGPPPDTQYF.

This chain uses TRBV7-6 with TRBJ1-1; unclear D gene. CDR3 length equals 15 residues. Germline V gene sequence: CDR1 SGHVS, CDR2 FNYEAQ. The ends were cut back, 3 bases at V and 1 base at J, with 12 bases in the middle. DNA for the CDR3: TGTGCCAGCAGCTTCGGTCCCCCGGGGAACACTGAAGCTTTCTTT. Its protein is CASSFGPPGNTEAFF. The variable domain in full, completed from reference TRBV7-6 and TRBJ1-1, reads GAGVSQSPRYKVTKRGQDVALRCDPISGHVSLYWYRQALGQGPEFLTYFNYEAQQDKSGLPNDRFSAERPEGSISTLTIQRTEQRDSAMYRCASSFGPPGNTEAFFGQGTRLTVV.

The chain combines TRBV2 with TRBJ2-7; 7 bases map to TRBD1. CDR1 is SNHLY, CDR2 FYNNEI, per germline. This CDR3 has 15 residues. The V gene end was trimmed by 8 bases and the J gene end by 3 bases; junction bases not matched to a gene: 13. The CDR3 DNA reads TGTGCCAGCGGCCCTGCCAGGGCAGGGGGCTACGAGCAGTACTTC. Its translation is CASGPARAGGYEQYF.

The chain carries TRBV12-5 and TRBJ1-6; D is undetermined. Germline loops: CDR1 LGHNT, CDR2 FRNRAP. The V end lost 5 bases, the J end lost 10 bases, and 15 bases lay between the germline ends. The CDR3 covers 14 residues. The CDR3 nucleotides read TGTGCTAGTGGTCTCCCCGGGTTCAACTCACCCCTCCACTTT. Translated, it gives CASGLPGFNSPLHF.

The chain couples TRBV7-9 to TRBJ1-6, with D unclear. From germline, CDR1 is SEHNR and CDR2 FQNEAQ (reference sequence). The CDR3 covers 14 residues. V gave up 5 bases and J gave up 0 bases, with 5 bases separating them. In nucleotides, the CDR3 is TGTGCCAGCAGCCGGGACTCCTATAATTCACCCCTCCACTTT. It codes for CASSRDSYNSPLHF. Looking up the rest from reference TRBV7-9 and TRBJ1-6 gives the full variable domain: DTGVSQNPRHKITKRGQNVTFRCDPISEHNRLYWYRQTLGQGPEFLTYFQNEAQLEKSRLLSDRFSAERPKGSFSTLEIQRTEQGDSAMYLCASSRDSYNSPLHFGNGTRLTVT.

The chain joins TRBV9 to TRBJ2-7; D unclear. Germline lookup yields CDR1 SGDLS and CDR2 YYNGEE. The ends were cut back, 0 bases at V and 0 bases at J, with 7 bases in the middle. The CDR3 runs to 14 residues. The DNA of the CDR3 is TGTGCCAGCAGCGTAGACTTGAGCTCCTACGAGCAGTACTTC. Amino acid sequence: CASSVDLSSYEQYF.

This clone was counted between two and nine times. CDR3 in DNA: TGTGCCAGCAGTGTTGAGGTAATGAACACTGAAGCTTTCTTT. Amino acids: CASSVEVMNTEAFF. The genes are TRBV6-4 and TRBJ1-1, with D unclear. Trimming shortened V by 4 bases and J by 0 bases, and 9 bases separated the two germline ends. This CDR3 has 14 amino acids. Germline V gives CDR1 MRHNA, CDR2 SNTAGT.

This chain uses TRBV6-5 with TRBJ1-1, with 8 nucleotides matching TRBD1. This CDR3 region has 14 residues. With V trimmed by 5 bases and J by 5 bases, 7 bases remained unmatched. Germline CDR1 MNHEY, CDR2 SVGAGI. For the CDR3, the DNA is TGTGCCAGCAGTGTTGGACAGGGATGGACTGAAGCTTTCTTT. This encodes CASSVGQGWTEAFF.

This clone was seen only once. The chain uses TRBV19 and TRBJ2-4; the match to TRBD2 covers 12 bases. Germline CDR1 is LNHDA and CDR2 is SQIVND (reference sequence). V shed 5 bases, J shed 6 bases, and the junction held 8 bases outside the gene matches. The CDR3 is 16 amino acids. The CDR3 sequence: CASSARLAGDLNIQYF. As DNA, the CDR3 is TGTGCCAGTAGTGCACGACTAGCGGGGGACCTAAACATTCAGTACTTC.

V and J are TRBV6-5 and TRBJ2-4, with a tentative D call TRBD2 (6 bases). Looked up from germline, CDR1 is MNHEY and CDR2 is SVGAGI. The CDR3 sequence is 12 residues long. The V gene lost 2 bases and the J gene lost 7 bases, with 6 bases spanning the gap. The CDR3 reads CASSYGGNIQYF. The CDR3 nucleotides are TGTGCCAGCAGTTACGGGGGGAACATTCAGTACTTC.

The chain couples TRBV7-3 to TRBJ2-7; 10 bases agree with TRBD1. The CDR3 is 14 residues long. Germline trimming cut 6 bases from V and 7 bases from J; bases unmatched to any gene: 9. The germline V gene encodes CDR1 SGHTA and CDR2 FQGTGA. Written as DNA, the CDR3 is TGTGCCAGCAGTAGACAGGGGGCCTTGGGGGAGCAGTACTTC. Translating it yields CASSRQGALGEQYF.